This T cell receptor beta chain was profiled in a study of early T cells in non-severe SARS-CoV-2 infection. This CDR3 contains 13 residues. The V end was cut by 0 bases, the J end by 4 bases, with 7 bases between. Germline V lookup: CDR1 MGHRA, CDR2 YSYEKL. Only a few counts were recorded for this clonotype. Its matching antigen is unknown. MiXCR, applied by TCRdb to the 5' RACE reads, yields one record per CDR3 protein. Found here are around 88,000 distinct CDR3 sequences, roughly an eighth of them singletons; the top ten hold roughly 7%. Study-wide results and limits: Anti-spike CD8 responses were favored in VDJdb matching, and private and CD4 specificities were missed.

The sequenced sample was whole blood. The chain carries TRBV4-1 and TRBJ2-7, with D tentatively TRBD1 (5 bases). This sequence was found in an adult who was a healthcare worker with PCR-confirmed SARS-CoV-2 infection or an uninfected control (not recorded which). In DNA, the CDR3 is TGCGCCAGCAGCCAAGAATGGACATACGAGCAGTACTTC. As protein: CASSQEWTYEQYF.